The 18 T cell receptor beta chains below come from one sample, sequenced in a study of regulatory T cells in long-lasting Graves disease. Time point given: newly diagnosed GD, antithyroid drugs for less than 3 months. From RNA extracted from PBMCs, the TCR library was made. Library construction for TCR beta used iRepertoire HTBI primers and Arm-PCR of CDR3 regions. TCRdb reprocessed the multiplex PCR reads via MiXCR and lists one record per CDR3 protein. The sample consists of about 400,000 distinct CDR3 sequences, approximately 15% of them appearing once. The same sample was also used in a study of T cells in Graves' hyperthyroidism and ophthalmopathy.

The specimen was peripheral blood mononuclear cells (PBMCs), collected at new diagnosis, from a patient treated with antithyroid drugs. The source of these receptors is a woman aged 40 to 55 with Graves disease.

The J gene is TRBJ1-5, the V gene TRBV20-1; weak D call: TRBD1 (5 bases). Trimming took off 3 bases at V and 2 bases at J, with 14 bases between the two ends. Germline assignment: CDR1 DFQATT and CDR2 SNEGSKA (reference sequence). The CDR3 totals 15 residues. The CDR3, as DNA: TGCAGTGCTAGGGCCGGGGGGTCGGGCAATCAGCCCCAGCATTTT. Its translation: CSARAGGSGNQPQHF.

The table lists this clonotype with many counts. The rearrangement uses TRBV7-3 and TRBJ2-1, with 9 bases aligning to TRBD2. CDR3 size: 15 residues. With 1 base clipped from V and 6 bases from J, the junction kept 4 bases outside the gene matches. Germline V gene sequence: CDR1 SGHTA, CDR2 FQGTGA. The CDR3 here is CASSLSAGGRNEQFF. In nucleotides, the CDR3 is TGTGCCAGCAGCTTAAGCGCGGGAGGGCGCAATGAGCAGTTCTTC. The full variable domain, completed using reference TRBV7-3 and TRBJ2-1, is GAGVSQTPSNKVTEKGKYVELRCDPISGHTALYWYRQSLGQGPEFLIYFQGTGAADDSGLPNDRFFAVRPEGSVSTLKIQRTERGDSAVYLCASSLSAGGRNEQFFGPGTRLTVL.

This clonotype was seen ten or more times. This sequence joins TRBV19 and TRBJ2-7; no reliable D call. CDR3 length: 18 amino acids. The V gene lost 2 bases and the J gene lost 0 bases, with 20 bases spanning the gap. CDR1 is LNHDA and CDR2 is SQIVND in the germline V gene (reference sequence). CDR3 nucleotide sequence: TGTGCCAGTAGTATATCGGTCGGTTCCGGCAAAAGCTCCTACGAGCAGTACTTC. Translating gives CASSISVGSGKSSYEQYF.

DNA for the CDR3: TGTGCCAGCAGTGAGTGGTACGAGACCCAGTACTTC. Protein product: CASSEWYETQYF. This chain connects TRBV2 to TRBJ2-5; no definite D call. Germline CDR1 SNHLY, CDR2 FYNNEI. Trimming took off 3 bases at V and 5 bases at J, with 7 bases between the two ends. The CDR3 contains 12 residues.

This clonotype has ten or more counts. This chain connects TRBV11-2 to TRBJ2-1; TRBD2 matches at 8 bases. J was trimmed by 6 bases and V by 1 base; bases with no gene match: 20. CDR1 and CDR2 (germline): SGHAT, FQNNGV. CDR3 length: 20 residues. CDR3 in DNA: TGTGCCAGCAGCTTAGTGCAGGGTCACAGATTTAGCGGGACCGCCAATGAGCAGTTCTTC. This gives the protein CASSLVQGHRFSGTANEQFF. The whole variable domain, remainder taken from reference TRBV11-2 and TRBJ2-1, is EAGVAQSPRYKIIEKRQSVAFWCNPISGHATLYWYQQILGQGPKLLIQFQNNGVVDDSQLPKDRFSAERLKGVDSTLKIQPAKLEDSAVYLCASSLVQGHRFSGTANEQFFGPGTRLTVL.

The table lists this clonotype with many counts. The chain carries TRBV2 and TRBJ1-5; the D gene is possibly TRBD1 (5 bases). V was pared by 3 bases and J by 7 bases, with 10 bases between. CDR1 and CDR2 from the germline V gene are SNHLY and FYNNEI. The CDR3 loop spans 13 amino acids. The CDR3 DNA reads TGTGCCAGCAGTGATGGGGGAAACCAGCCCCAGCATTTT. Translation gives CASSDGGNQPQHF.

This sequence joins TRBV5-1 and TRBJ2-5; D is perhaps TRBD1 or TRBD2 (5 bases each). CDR1 is SGHRS and CDR2 is YFSETQ in the germline V gene. Trimming removed 0 bases from V and 3 bases from J, with 12 bases in between. The CDR3 totals 15 residues. The CDR3 DNA follows: TGCGCCAGCAGCTTGGAGGCAGGGAGTGAAGAGACCCAGTACTTC. Translating it yields CASSLEAGSEETQYF.

V usage is TRBV15 and J usage is TRBJ1-5; no reliable D call. The CDR3 is 13 amino acids. Trimming took off 3 bases at V and 6 bases at J, with 9 bases between the two ends. CDR1 is LNHNV, CDR2 YYDKDF, per germline (reference sequence). The CDR3 reads CATSSALVQPQHF. The CDR3 nucleotides read TGTGCCACCAGCAGTGCGCTGGTTCAGCCCCAGCATTTT.

This clonotype was seen repeatedly, ten times or more. The chain combines TRBV18 with TRBJ2-7; TRBD2 matches 14 bases. This CDR3 spans 18 amino acids. The V gene end was trimmed by 3 bases and the J gene end by 4 bases; junction bases not matched to a gene: 11. The germline gives CDR1 KGHSH, CDR2 LQKENI. Here the CDR3 reads CASSPGLAGGVDGYEQYF. CDR3 DNA sequence: TGTGCCAGCTCACCCGGACTAGCGGGAGGAGTTGACGGTTACGAGCAGTACTTC. The variable domain in full, with the rest retrieved from reference TRBV18 and TRBJ2-7, is NAGVMQNPRHLVRRRGQEARLRCSPMKGHSHVYWYRQLPEEGLKFMVYLQKENIIDESGMPKERFSAEFPKEGPSILRIQQVVRGDSAAYFCASSPGLAGGVDGYEQYFGPGTRLTVT.

This clonotype has just a few counts. The chain is built from TRBV7-2 and TRBJ1-2, with no clear D. CDR3 length: 13 residues. V was pared by 2 bases and J by 7 bases, with 11 bases between. Germline V gives CDR1 SGHTA, CDR2 FQGNSA. The CDR3 loop is CASSLKREGGYTF. For the CDR3, the DNA is TGTGCCAGCAGCTTAAAGAGGGAGGGTGGCTACACCTTC.

This clonotype was counted many times. The CDR3 region is CSARDVLAGDTQYF. CDR3 bases: TGCAGTGCTAGAGATGTCCTAGCGGGAGATACGCAGTATTTT. V is TRBV20-1 and J is TRBJ2-3; 8 bases line up with TRBD2. Losses at the gene ends were 0 bases for V and 5 bases for J; bases not matched to a gene: 4. The germline CDR1 and CDR2 sequences are DFQATT and SNEGSKA (reference sequence). The CDR3 is 14 amino acids.

V usage is TRBV10-2 and J usage is TRBJ2-1, with 9 nucleotides matching TRBD2. This CDR3 spans 15 amino acids. Germline CDR1 WSHSY, CDR2 SAAADI. J lost 9 bases, V lost 2 bases, and 8 bases had no gene match. CDR3 sequence reads: CASSESQRGAVEQFF. CDR3 coding DNA: TGCGCCAGCAGTGAGAGCCAGCGGGGGGCGGTTGAGCAGTTCTTC.

Points on this clonotype: This may come from a read error, since a much larger clone is one base off. The genes are TRBV12-3 or TRBV12-4 and TRBJ2-1, with TRBD2 matching 7 bases. CDR3 size: 15 residues. V trimming: 2 bases; J trimming: 7 bases; junction bases outside the gene matches: 8. CDR3 in DNA: TGTGCCAGCAGTTTACGGCGGGAGTGGAATAATGAGCAGTTCTTC. Protein product: CASSLRREWNNEQFF.

This clonotype was recorded at least ten times. The J gene is TRBJ1-2, the V gene TRBV10-3, with TRBD1 as a possible D gene (6 bases). Germline V lookup: CDR1 ENHRY, CDR2 SYGVKD. The CDR3 covers 13 residues. Trimming pared 8 bases from V and 0 bases from J, leaving 10 bases between. CDR3 DNA sequence: TGTGCCATCTCAGGGGAATCTAACTATGGCTACACCTTC. Amino acid sequence: CAISGESNYGYTF.

This clonotype was observed at least ten times. The CDR3 is CASGLGLADRTDTQYF. In DNA, the CDR3 is TGTGCTAGTGGTTTGGGACTAGCGGACCGCACAGATACGCAGTATTTT. The gene calls are TRBV12-5 and TRBJ2-3; 9 nucleotides match TRBD2. The CDR3 totals 16 residues. Trimming removed 1 base from V and 1 base from J; junction bases left unmatched: 3. Germline CDR1 reads LGHNT; CDR2 reads FRNRAP.

This clonotype was picked up a small number of times. This clone may be a read error of a much larger clone one base away. The rearrangement links TRBV28 to TRBJ2-7; D might be TRBD1 (5 bases). The CDR3 runs 14 residues. The V and J ends lost 2 bases and 2 bases respectively, with 10 bases between them. In germline, CDR1 is MDHEN, CDR2 SYDVKM. Here the CDR3 reads CASSLGADPYEQYF. As DNA, the CDR3 is TGTGCCAGCAGTTTAGGGGCGGATCCCTACGAGCAGTACTTC. Full variable domain (outside the CDR3, taken from reference TRBV28 and TRBJ2-7): DVKVTQSSRYLVKRTGEKVFLECVQDMDHENMFWYRQDPGLGLRLIYFSYDVKMKEKGDIPEGYSVSREKKERFSLILESASTNQTSMYLCASSLGADPYEQYFGPGTRLTVT.

The CDR3 DNA reads as TGCGCCAGCAATGCAGAGGGAGTTACCGGGGAGCTGTTTTTT. It translates to CASNAEGVTGELFF. The J gene is TRBJ2-2, the V gene TRBV5-1, with D possibly matching TRBD2 (5 bases). The CDR3 is 14 amino acids. The germline V gene encodes CDR1 SGHRS and CDR2 YFSETQ. The V and J ends lost 6 bases and 5 bases respectively, with 14 bases between them.

This clonotype was seen at least ten times. The chain uses TRBV19 and TRBJ1-5; D possibly corresponds to TRBD1 (6 bases). This CDR3 spans 16 amino acids. The V gene lost 7 bases and the J gene lost 0 bases, with 16 bases spanning the gap. In germline, CDR1 is LNHDA, CDR2 SQIVND (reference sequence). The DNA of the CDR3 is TGTGCCAGTACCCCCTTGGGGGCGGATAGCAATCAGCCCCAGCATTTT. This sequence encodes CASTPLGADSNQPQHF.